A single sample gave rise to the 9 T cell receptor beta chains below, sequenced in a study of immune cell composition in non-small cell lung cancer. The normal lung sample lay at least 3 cm, and maximally far, from the tumour. Sequencing used immunoSEQ multiplex PCR; TCRdb keeps in-frame clones, though not all of them. The table shows more than 3,000 clones, with 65% to 70% occurring only once. The sample taken for sequencing was non-adjacent lung tissue. Source of these receptors: a human donor with non-small cell lung cancer.

This clone is classed as large (0.1 to 1%). The chain is built from TRBV4-2 and TRBJ2-7; TRBD2 matches 13 bases. Looked up from germline, CDR1 is LGHNA and CDR2 is YNFKEQ. This CDR3 region has 15 residues. With 6 bases clipped from V and 3 bases from J, the junction kept 5 bases outside the gene matches. This CDR3 is CASSDGTSGVYEQYF. The CDR3 DNA reads TGTGCCAGCAGTGATGGGACTAGCGGGGTCTACGAGCAGTACTTC.

The chain employs TRBV25-1 and TRBJ1-6, with D uncertain. The germline CDR1 and CDR2 sequences are MGHDK and SYGVNS. V was trimmed by 0 bases and J by 0 bases, leaving 3 bases between them. This CDR3 comprises 15 residues. The CDR3 region is CASSEYSSYNSPLHF. CDR3 DNA: TGTGCCAGCAGTGAATACAGCTCCTATAATTCACCCCTCCACTTT.

This clone was detected once. This rearrangement joins TRBV7-6 to TRBJ2-1; 8 bases match TRBD2. The CDR3 spans 15 residues. Per the germline V gene, CDR1 is SGHVS and CDR2 is FNYEAQ. V lost 1 base to trimming and J lost 9 bases; unmatched junction nucleotides: 8. The CDR3 DNA is TGTGCCAGCAGCTTAGGGTACGGGGGGGCAACTGAGCAGTTCTTC. This translates into CASSLGYGGATEQFF.

This chain uses TRBV5-1 with TRBJ2-3, with TRBD1 identical over 8 bases. The V segment lost 1 base and the J segment 5 bases; nucleotides outside the gene matches: 6. Per the germline V gene, CDR1 is SGHRS and CDR2 is YFSETQ. This CDR3 comprises 15 residues. The CDR3 sequence: CASSLNQGAKDTQYF. CDR3 nucleotides: TGCGCCAGCAGCTTGAATCAGGGGGCGAAAGATACGCAGTATTTT.

The CDR3 loop reads CASSEPNRGNNEQFF. CDR3 sequence (DNA): TGTGCCAGCAGTGAACCAAACAGGGGTAACAATGAGCAGTTCTTC. The V gene is TRBV6-1, the J gene TRBJ2-1; 7 bases line up with TRBD1. The CDR3 spans 15 residues. The germline V gene has CDR1 MNHNS and CDR2 SASEGT. Trimming at V came to 2 bases and at J to 5 bases, leaving 6 bases not matched to a gene.

The rearrangement joins TRBV7-2 to TRBJ1-5, with a weak D call TRBD1 (6 bases). The germline CDR1 and CDR2 sequences are SGHTA and FQGNSA. The CDR3 consists of 15 residues. V lost 1 base and J 2 bases, leaving 9 bases between the germline ends. CDR3 protein: CASSLGRGGNQPQHF. The CDR3 nucleotides read TGTGCCAGCAGCTTAGGCAGGGGAGGCAATCAGCCCCAGCATTTT. The whole variable domain, remainder taken from reference TRBV7-2 and TRBJ1-5, is GAGVSQSPSNKVTEKGKDVELRCDPISGHTALYWYRQSLGQGLEFLIYFQGNSAPDKSGLPSDRFSAERTGGSVSTLTIQRTQQEDSAVYLCASSLGRGGNQPQHFGDGTRLSIL.

The chain couples TRBV11-2 to TRBJ2-1, with 12 bases aligning to TRBD2. The J segment lost 4 bases and the V segment lost 5 bases, leaving 6 bases of the junction unmatched. The CDR3 extends over 16 amino acids. From germline, CDR1 is SGHAT and CDR2 FQNNGV. The CDR3 is CASSPGLAGGYNEQFF. Written as DNA, the CDR3 is TGTGCCAGCAGCCCGGGGCTAGCGGGGGGGTACAATGAGCAGTTCTTC.

The V gene is TRBV28, the J gene TRBJ2-7, with D possibly TRBD2 on 5 matching bases. The CDR3 consists of 13 residues. Between the trimmed V and J ends, which lost 5 bases and 2 bases, there was a span of 10 bases. Germline CDR1 reads MDHEN; CDR2 reads SYDVKM. The CDR3, as DNA: TGTGCCAGCAGTGTCCCGGGAACCTACGAGCAGTACTTC. Protein: CASSVPGTYEQYF.

The V gene is TRBV28, the J gene TRBJ2-2; D not resolved. V shed 5 bases and J shed 6 bases, with 10 bases lying between them. The CDR3 has 13 residues. Germline-derived CDR1 and CDR2 are MDHEN and SYDVKM. CDR3 sequence: CASSPSLPGELFF. CDR3 sequence (DNA): TGTGCCAGCAGTCCGTCCCTCCCCGGGGAGCTGTTTTTT.